The 14 T cell receptor beta chains given below trace back to one sample, sequenced in a study of blood T cell repertoires in COVID-19. TCRdb keeps only in-frame clones here, not all; method: immunoSEQ multiplex PCR. The repertoire holds 150,000 to 200,000 clones, with 88% as singletons. The sequenced sample consisted of peripheral blood. These TCRs come from a man in his 70s with active or convalescent COVID-19.

The chain is built from TRBV11-2 and TRBJ1-6; no definite D call. The germline gives CDR1 SGHAT, CDR2 FQNNGV. Trimming pared 0 bases from V and 10 bases from J, leaving 7 bases between. This CDR3 is built from 13 residues. CDR3 protein: CASSLDHSSPLHF. CDR3 nucleotides: TGTGCCAGCAGCTTAGACCACTCCTCACCCCTCCACTTT.

J is TRBJ2-4 and V is TRBV25-1; 7 bases map to TRBD2. With V trimmed by 1 base and J by 7 bases, 4 bases remained unmatched. CDR1 and CDR2 from the germline V gene are MGHDK and SYGVNS. The CDR3 is 14 amino acids. The CDR3 region is CASSESRRGNIQYF. Written as DNA, the CDR3 is TGTGCCAGCAGTGAATCTCGGCGGGGGAACATTCAGTACTTC.

This chain joins TRBV28 and TRBJ1-1; maybe TRBD1 (6 bases). The germline V gene encodes CDR1 MDHEN and CDR2 SYDVKM. This CDR3 has 15 amino acids. The V end was cut by 6 bases, the J end by 1 base, with 15 bases between. Here the CDR3 DNA reads TGTGCCAGCAGCAGCCAGGGGAAAGAGAACACTGAAGCTTTCTTT. Its translation is CASSSQGKENTEAFF.

This CDR3 is CASFTSVPGTRSSYNEQFF. The CDR3 DNA follows: TGTGCCAGCTTTACATCAGTCCCCGGGACTCGGAGCTCCTACAATGAGCAGTTCTTC. The chain couples TRBV28 to TRBJ2-1; D may be TRBD2 (6 bases). From germline, CDR1 is MDHEN and CDR2 SYDVKM. The V end lost 8 bases, the J end lost 0 bases, and 26 bases lay between the germline ends. This CDR3 is built from 19 residues.

This clone was picked up one time. The chain has TRBV6-6 and TRBJ1-1; TRBD1 agrees at 7 bases. Germline-derived CDR1 and CDR2 are MNHNY and SVGAGI (reference sequence). The CDR3 runs to 13 residues. Losses at the gene ends were 6 bases for V and 4 bases for J; bases not matched to a gene: 5. The CDR3 bases are TGTGCCAGCAGCCGGACAGGCCCCACTGAAGCTTTCTTT. Its translation is CASSRTGPTEAFF.

The chain joins TRBV2 to TRBJ1-4; 7 bases are shared with TRBD1. This CDR3 region has 17 residues. V gave up 6 bases and J gave up 7 bases; unmatched junction bases: 17. From germline, CDR1 is SNHLY and CDR2 FYNNEI. This CDR3 reads CASSVDRVGALGEKLFF. Written as DNA, the CDR3 is TGTGCCAGCAGCGTAGACAGGGTCGGGGCTTTAGGTGAAAAACTGTTTTTT.

The rearrangement joins TRBV4-3 to TRBJ2-3; 11 bases agree with TRBD2. CDR1 and CDR2 from the germline V gene are LGHNA and YSLEER. After removal of 1 base from V and 2 bases from J, the junction contained 17 bases not matched to a gene. The CDR3 length is 21 residues. The CDR3 protein is CASSQGAHGTSGEGPTDTQYF. As DNA, the CDR3 is TGCGCCAGCAGCCAAGGAGCACACGGGACTAGCGGTGAGGGCCCCACAGATACGCAGTATTTT.

The V call is TRBV28, the J call TRBJ2-7, with 8 nucleotides matching TRBD2. Trimming took 7 bases from V and 4 from J; bases not matched to a gene: 15. Germline loops: CDR1 MDHEN, CDR2 SYDVKM. The CDR3 runs 16 residues. DNA of the CDR3: TGTGCCAGCATTACTAGCGGCGTCCCGGATCTATACGAGCAGTACTTC. Translating it yields CASITSGVPDLYEQYF.

V is TRBV18 and J is TRBJ2-3; 11 nucleotides align to TRBD2. V shed 6 bases, J shed 8 bases, and the junction held 13 bases outside the gene matches. The CDR3 consists of 16 residues. Germline CDR1 and CDR2: KGHSH and LQKENI. CDR3 amino acids: CASSLGDSGGAGTQYF. DNA of the CDR3: TGTGCCAGCTCCCTCGGCGATAGCGGGGGGGCAGGTACGCAGTATTTT.

This sequence joins TRBV14 and TRBJ2-3; possibly TRBD2 for D (6 bases). Trimming left V 1 base short and J 3 bases short, with 14 bases between. CDR1 is SGHDN, CDR2 FVKESK, per germline. This CDR3 has 16 residues. CDR3 amino acids: CASSQVPTRGTDTQYF. The CDR3 nucleotides read TGTGCCAGCAGCCAAGTTCCGACCCGGGGGACAGATACGCAGTATTTT.

This CDR3 reads CASSLAVLENEQFF. CDR3 sequence (DNA): TGTGCCAGCAGCTTAGCAGTACTCGAAAATGAGCAGTTCTTC. The chain combines TRBV7-9 with TRBJ2-1; D is undetermined. The length of the CDR3 is 14 residues. Germline values: CDR1 SEHNR, CDR2 FQNEAQ (reference sequence). V lost 0 bases and J 7 bases, leaving 10 bases between the germline ends.

V is TRBV5-1 and J is TRBJ2-5; 8 bases align to TRBD2. Germline V gene lookup returns CDR1 SGHRS and CDR2 YFSETQ. J was trimmed by 5 bases and V by 0 bases; bases with no gene match: 9. CDR3 length equals 16 residues. This CDR3 is CASSLGGNSGAETQYF. Here the CDR3 DNA reads TGCGCCAGCAGCTTGGGGGGAAATAGCGGGGCGGAGACCCAGTACTTC.

This CDR3 is CASSKTGSNTGELFF. In DNA, the CDR3 is TGCGCCAGCAGTAAGACAGGGAGTAACACCGGGGAGCTGTTTTTT. The chain couples TRBV10-1 to TRBJ2-2; 7 bases are shared with TRBD1. CDR3 length: 15 amino acids. Germline CDR1 and CDR2: WNHNN and SYGVQD (reference sequence). V was pared by 5 bases and J by 2 bases, with 5 bases of the junction left unmatched.

CDR3 sequence: CATPGRDRNQPQHF. The CDR3 coding sequence is TGTGCCACCCCCGGGAGAGATCGCAATCAGCCCCAGCATTTT. The V call is TRBV24-1, the J call TRBJ1-5, with D uncertain. The germline gives CDR1 KGHDR, CDR2 SFDVKD. The CDR3 is made up of 14 amino acids. V was clipped by 9 bases and J by 2 bases, with 13 bases between them.